These T cell receptor beta chains were read from a single sample in a study of CD8 T cells in Susac syndrome. MiXCR, applied by TCRdb to the immunoSEQ multiplex PCR reads, yields one record per CDR3 protein. This table holds roughly 200,000 distinct CDR3 sequences, roughly 90% found once. The sequenced sample consisted of CD4+ T cells from PBMCs. Source of these receptors: a human donor with Susac syndrome. Each CDR3 is given with its conserved first and last residue. D genes are given only for firm matches. Clone size is not always given. Where it is, it says once, few, many or a class for expanded clones.

abundance	j_gene	v_gene	d_gene	CDR3nt	CDR3aa
-	TRBJ2-1	TRBV28	-	TGTGCCAGCAGTCTCGCTCGGGACTCCGGGGGGTTCTTC	CASSLARDSGGFF
-	TRBJ2-1	TRBV28	TRBD2	TGTGCCAGCAGAGTGGGACTAGCTATTAACAATGAGCAGTTCTTC	CASRVGLAINNEQFF
-	TRBJ2-7	TRBV18	TRBD1	TGTGCCAGCTCAACCGGGACAGAGGCCTACGAGCAGTACTTC	CASSTGTEAYEQYF
once	TRBJ2-7	TRBV7-3	TRBD2	TGTGCCAGCAGCTTAAGTCGAGCGGGGGGGACCTACGAGCAGTACTTC	CASSLSRAGGTYEQYF
-	TRBJ1-6	TRBV11-2	-	TGTGCCAGCAGCTTAGACCCAGGGGAAAATTCACCCCTCCACTTT	CASSLDPGENSPLHF
once	TRBJ2-2	TRBV2	-	TGTGCCAGCAATTTCGGGACACTTTACCCGGGGGAGCTGTTTTTT	CASNFGTLYPGELFF
-	TRBJ1-1	TRBV5-1	-	TGCGCCAGCAGCTTGGTAACAGGCCAGAACACTGAAGCTTTCTTT	CASSLVTGQNTEAFF
-	TRBJ1-1	TRBV2	TRBD1	TGTGCCAGCAGGTCTCCGGGACAGGGGCAACAAGCTTTCTTT	CASRSPGQGQQAFF
-	TRBJ2-3	TRBV28	-	TGTGCCAGCAAGGGCGGGGAGGCATCTAGCACAGATACGCAGTATTTT	CASKGGEASSTDTQYF
-	TRBJ1-6	TRBV18	-	TGTGCCAGCTCACCGGCGCAGGACAATTCACCCCTCCACTTT	CASSPAQDNSPLHF
-	TRBJ2-2	TRBV5-6	TRBD1	TGTGCCAGCAGCTTGACAGGGGCCGACACCGGGGAGCTGTTTTTT	CASSLTGADTGELFF
-	TRBJ2-2	TRBV9	-	TGTGCCAGCAGCGTTGTACCAGACCTTCCCGGGGAGCTGTTTTTT	CASSVVPDLPGELFF
-	TRBJ2-3	TRBV20-1	TRBD2	TGCAGTGCTAGAGTAGCGGGACCCACAGATACGCAGTATTTT	CSARVAGPTDTQYF
-	TRBJ2-3	TRBV29-1	-	TGCAGCGTTGAAGATGGGGTCGATAGCACAGATACGCAGTATTTT	CSVEDGVDSTDTQYF
-	TRBJ2-1	TRBV2	-	TGTGCCAGCAGTGATTGGGGGAGCTCCTACAATGAGCAGTTCTTC	CASSDWGSSYNEQFF
-	TRBJ1-3	TRBV18	-	TGTGCCAGCTCACCAAATGGGGGAACCTCTGGAAACACCATATATTTT	CASSPNGGTSGNTIYF
-	TRBJ2-7	TRBV5-1	-	TGCGCCAGCAGCCTAACCCTTGACAAGCAGTACTTC	CASSLTLDKQYF
-	TRBJ2-1	TRBV6-5	-	TGTGCCAGCACTTACTCAGGTAGCTCCTACAATGAGCAGTTCTTC	CASTYSGSSYNEQFF
-	TRBJ2-7	TRBV7-9	-	TGTGCCAGCAGCTTAGTGGGCGGCTCCTACGAGCAGTACTTC	CASSLVGGSYEQYF
-	TRBJ1-4	TRBV30	-	TGTGCCTGGGGTGGCAGGACACCAACGGGGGAAAAACTGTTTTTT	CAWGGRTPTGEKLFF
-	TRBJ2-2	TRBV10-3	TRBD2	TGTGCCACAAGGACTAGCGGAAACACCGGGGAGCTGTTTTTT	CATRTSGNTGELFF
-	TRBJ2-7	TRBV29-1	-	TGCAGCGTTCGGTGGGTGGGTGAGCAGTACTTC	CSVRWVGEQYF
-	TRBJ1-2	TRBV28	TRBD1	TGTGCCAGCACTACGGCGGGACAGGGAGGCTACACCTTC	CASTTAGQGGYTF
once	TRBJ2-7	TRBV20-1	TRBD1	TGCAGTGCATGGGGGACAGGGACCTACGAGCAGTACTTC	CSAWGTGTYEQYF
-	TRBJ1-5	TRBV29-1	TRBD1	TGCAGCGTTCAGGACAGGAATCAGCCCCAGCATTTT	CSVQDRNQPQHF
-	TRBJ2-7	TRBV4-1	-	TGCGCCAGCAGCCAAGAAAGACACCTCTCCTACGAGCAGTACTTC	CASSQERHLSYEQYF
-	TRBJ1-1	TRBV11-2	TRBD1	TGTGCCAGCAGCCCAGGGACAGGGGTAAACACTGAAGCTTTCTTT	CASSPGTGVNTEAFF
-	TRBJ2-5	TRBV10-2	-	TGCGCCAGCAGTGAGTGGGTCCAAGAGACCCAGTACTTC	CASSEWVQETQYF
-	TRBJ1-1	TRBV12-3/TRBV12-4	-	TGTGCCAGCAGTTTCAGTCCTCAGGACCACACTGAAGCTTTCTTT	CASSFSPQDHTEAFF
-	TRBJ2-1	TRBV12-3/TRBV12-4	TRBD2	TGTGCCAGCAGTCCCGGGAGCGGGGATTACAATGAGCAGTTCTTC	CASSPGSGDYNEQFF
few	TRBJ2-3	TRBV5-4	-	TGTGCCAGCAGCTTGTCGGGGTCTGGCACAGATACGCAGTATTTT	CASSLSGSGTDTQYF
-	TRBJ2-3	TRBV20-1	-	TGCAGTGCTTCATTCGGGGTTAGCACAGATACGCAGTATTTT	CSASFGVSTDTQYF
-	TRBJ2-3	TRBV9	TRBD2	TGTGCCAGCAGCCCAACTAGCGGGACCACAGATACGCAGTATTTT	CASSPTSGTTDTQYF
-	TRBJ2-1	TRBV2	TRBD2	TGTGCCAGCAGTGAATGGCCTAGCGGGGTCAATGAGCAGTTCTTC	CASSEWPSGVNEQFF
-	TRBJ2-2	TRBV25-1	TRBD2	TGTGCCAGCAGTGTTAGCGGGGGATCGAACACCGGGGAGCTGTTTTTT	CASSVSGGSNTGELFF
-	TRBJ2-3	TRBV5-1	-	TGCGCCAGCTCCCCGGACTCCACTAGCACAGATACGCAGTATTTT	CASSPDSTSTDTQYF
-	TRBJ2-7	TRBV29-1	TRBD2	TGCAGCGTTGGGGGGGGGATCCAAAGCGGCTACGAGCAGTACTTC	CSVGGGIQSGYEQYF
-	TRBJ2-4	TRBV20-1	-	TGCAGTGCTATTCGCGAGAGAGCCAAAAACATTCAGTACTTC	CSAIRERAKNIQYF
-	TRBJ1-2	TRBV20-1	TRBD1	TGCAGTGCTGAAGCACCGGGACAGGGGAGATATGGCTACACCTTC	CSAEAPGQGRYGYTF
-	TRBJ2-3	TRBV10-3	TRBD2	TGTGCCATCAGTGGGACTAGCGGGGCCACAGATACGCAGTATTTT	CAISGTSGATDTQYF
few	TRBJ2-1	TRBV7-2	TRBD2	TGTGCCAGCAGCTTACTAGCGGGGTCCAATGAGCAGTTCTTC	CASSLLAGSNEQFF
-	TRBJ2-5	TRBV2	TRBD2	TGTGCCAGCAGTGATGGACTAGCGGGAGCAGAGACCCAGTACTTC	CASSDGLAGAETQYF
-	TRBJ1-1	TRBV5-1	-	TGCGCCAGCAGCTTTACGGACGTAGGGGACACTGAAGCTTTCTTT	CASSFTDVGDTEAFF
-	TRBJ2-1	TRBV27	TRBD2	TGTGCCAGCAGTTTGTTTTTCCTAGCGGACAATGAGCAGTTCTTC	CASSLFFLADNEQFF
-	TRBJ2-1	TRBV27	TRBD2	TGTGCCAGCGGAAGGACTAGCGTGTATGAGCAGTTCTTC	CASGRTSVYEQFF
-	TRBJ1-4	TRBV6-5	-	TGTGCCAGCAGTGGACAGCCACTTAATGAAAAACTGTTTTTT	CASSGQPLNEKLFF
-	TRBJ1-2	TRBV30	TRBD1	TGTGCCTCACCAGGGGGGTCCTATGGCTACACCTTC	CASPGGSYGYTF
-	TRBJ2-7	TRBV4-1	-	TGCGCCACCAATTTCCGACTTACGGACAGCCTCTCCTACGAGCAGTACTTC	CATNFRLTDSLSYEQYF
once	TRBJ2-2	TRBV5-1	-	TGCGCCAGCAGCTCCAGGGAAGCCGGGGAGCTGTTTTTT	CASSSREAGELFF
-	TRBJ2-7	TRBV28	TRBD2	TGTGCCAGCAGTCTAAGCGGGAGTGGGTCCTACGAGCAGTACTTC	CASSLSGSGSYEQYF